These 16 T cell receptor beta chains share one sample of origin, sequenced in a study of T cell repertoires in cytomegalovirus infection (dated by TCRdb to between 2018 and 2020). The sequencing machine was an Illumina HiSeq 1500. TCRdb itself trimmed the public reads at Q25 with fastp, ran MiXCR and retained productive beta chains. Rows with one shared CDR3 protein collapse into an entry with the most common genes and DNA. This sample holds 300,000 to 400,000 distinct CDR3 sequences; 25% to 30% were observed only once. 20% of the sample is taken by the ten largest. Their antigens are not known. This sample's treatment or condition label indicates: in vitro stimulation with specific CMV peptide epitopes to enrich CMV-specific T cells. Specimen: cultured PBMCs, collected from culture after CMV antigen stimulation. These receptors were taken from a human donor in good health (CMV status not recorded). Some clones in this sample may be carry-over from other donors' samples.

The DNA for the CDR3 is TGTGCCAGCAGTTTTACAGGTGAAGCTTTCTTT. This codes for CASSFTGEAFF. The rearrangement joins TRBV6-1 to TRBJ1-1; TRBD1 is a possible D gene (5 bases). CDR1 is MNHNS, CDR2 SASEGT, per germline. Trimming stripped 5 bases from V and 7 bases from J, with 8 bases between. The CDR3 has 11 amino acids.

J is TRBJ1-1 and V is TRBV14; D is undetermined. V shed 0 bases and J shed 4 bases, with 12 bases lying between them. This CDR3 spans 15 amino acids. The germline CDR1 and CDR2 sequences are SGHDN and FVKESK. The CDR3 region is CASSQERLGSTEAFF. The CDR3 DNA reads as TGTGCCAGCAGCCAAGAAAGACTGGGGAGCACTGAAGCTTTCTTT. The full variable domain, in which reference TRBV14 and TRBJ1-1 provide the parts outside the CDR3, is EAGVTQFPSHSVIEKGQTVTLRCDPISGHDNLYWYRRVMGKEIKFLLHFVKESKQDESGMPNNRFLAERTGGTYSTLKVQPAELEDSGVYFCASSQERLGSTEAFFGQGTRLTVV.

This clonotype was counted between two and nine times. The rearrangement links TRBV12-3 or TRBV12-4 to TRBJ2-1, with TRBD2 identical over 12 bases. This CDR3 region has 18 residues. Losses at the gene ends were 5 bases for V and 7 bases for J; bases not matched to a gene: 15. This CDR3 is CASSKTSGSLGFSNEQFF. The CDR3 nucleotides are TGTGCCAGCAGTAAGACTAGCGGGAGTTTGGGTTTTTCGAATGAGCAGTTCTTC.

This clonotype was seen repeatedly, ten times or more. The CDR3 spells CASISGGDSTEKLFF. The CDR3 DNA follows: TGTGCCAGCATTTCGGGGGGCGACAGCACCGAAAAACTGTTTTTT. This chain connects TRBV28 to TRBJ1-4; tentatively, D is TRBD1 (6 bases). Germline loops: CDR1 MDHEN, CDR2 SYDVKM. The V and J ends lost 7 bases and 8 bases respectively, with 20 bases between them. This CDR3 is built from 15 residues.

The rearrangement uses TRBV12-3 or TRBV12-4 and TRBJ1-1; no clear D gene. CDR3 length equals 14 residues. V dropped 2 bases and J dropped 1 base, with 8 bases sitting between them. Written as DNA, the CDR3 is TGTGCCAGCAGTTTAAGGTGGGCGAACACTGAAGCTTTCTTT. Translating gives CASSLRWANTEAFF.

The chain employs TRBV7-9 and TRBJ1-6, with TRBD1 matching 7 bases. This CDR3 contains 16 residues. CDR1 and CDR2 (germline): SEHNR, FQNEAQ (reference sequence). V dropped 5 bases and J dropped 5; count of bases not matched to a gene: 9. CDR3 nucleotides: TGTGCCAGCAGCCCCAAAGACAGGGCCCATAATTCACCCCTCCACTTT. Its translation: CASSPKDRAHNSPLHF.

This clonotype has ten or more counts. The chain carries TRBV6-1 and TRBJ2-7; 9 bases are a match to TRBD1. J lost 4 bases, V lost 8 bases, and 3 bases had no gene match. The germline gives CDR1 MNHNS, CDR2 SASEGT. The CDR3 spans 12 residues. DNA of the CDR3: TGTGCCAGCTCGGGACAGGGTTACGAGCAGTACTTC. Protein sequence: CASSGQGYEQYF.

Only a few counts were recorded for this clonotype. The chain links TRBV7-8 to TRBJ1-4; TRBD1 is a possible D gene (5 bases). The CDR3 is made up of 15 amino acids. The V gene's germline CDR1 is SGHVS and CDR2 FQNEAQ. The V end lost 4 bases, the J end lost 6 bases, and 15 bases lay between the germline ends. The chain's CDR3 is CASSSRTGGDEKLFF. CDR3 DNA sequence: TGTGCCAGCAGCTCCAGAACGGGGGGGGATGAAAAACTGTTTTTT.

This clonotype was recorded a few times. This chain connects TRBV7-3 to TRBJ2-5, with 7 bases that match TRBD2. The V gene end was trimmed by 1 base and the J gene end by 5 bases; junction bases not matched to a gene: 7. Germline V gene data show CDR1 as SGHTA and CDR2 as FQGTGA. This CDR3 contains 15 residues. DNA of the CDR3: TGTGCCAGCAGCTTAAGGGCGGGAGTTGTGGAGACCCAGTACTTC. This translates into CASSLRAGVVETQYF.

This clonotype has a count of ten or more. This sequence joins TRBV29-1 and TRBJ2-1, with TRBD2 matching 10 bases. Germline V lookup: CDR1 SQVTM, CDR2 ANQGSEA. With V trimmed by 5 bases and J by 0 bases, 7 bases remained unmatched. The CDR3 runs to 16 residues. CDR3 DNA: TGCAGCGTTATGGGACTAGCGTTGAGCTCCTACAATGAGCAGTTCTTC. This codes for CSVMGLALSSYNEQFF.

This clonotype has just a few counts. This chain links TRBV6-6 with TRBJ2-1; the match to TRBD2 covers 8 bases. V dropped 2 bases and J dropped 5; count of bases not matched to a gene: 5. The CDR3 sequence is 15 residues long. Germline V gene sequence: CDR1 MNHNY, CDR2 SVGAGI (reference sequence). CDR3 coding DNA: TGTGCCAGCAGTTACGACGGGGGGGGGGACAATGAGCAGTTCTTC. This sequence encodes CASSYDGGGDNEQFF.

This clonotype was observed a handful of times. This chain uses TRBV19 with TRBJ2-3, with 7 bases fitting TRBD2. The length of the CDR3 is 15 residues. In germline, CDR1 is LNHDA, CDR2 SQIVND (reference sequence). Trimming at V came to 5 bases and at J to 0 bases, leaving 5 bases not matched to a gene. The CDR3 loop is CASSHLADSTDTQYF. DNA of the CDR3: TGTGCCAGTAGTCATCTAGCGGATAGCACAGATACGCAGTATTTT.

The chain has TRBV6-2 or TRBV6-3 and TRBJ2-1; 7 bases map to TRBD1. Unmatched junction bases numbered 4, after V lost 5 bases and J lost 9 bases. This CDR3 has 12 residues. CDR1 and CDR2 (germline): MNHEY, SVGEGT. CDR3 amino acids: CASSRGLGEQFF. In DNA form, the CDR3 reads TGTGCCAGCAGTAGGGGGCTGGGTGAGCAGTTCTTC.

The V and J genes are TRBV10-3 and TRBJ2-1, with 7 nucleotides matching TRBD2. CDR1 and CDR2 from the germline V gene are ENHRY and SYGVKD. This CDR3 spans 12 amino acids. V lost 11 bases to trimming and J lost 4 bases; unmatched junction nucleotides: 5. In nucleotides, the CDR3 is TGTGCCGCCCTCGGGGGGTACAATGAGCAGTTCTTC. The encoded protein is CAALGGYNEQFF.

This clonotype has more than one count but fewer than ten. V and J are TRBV28 and TRBJ2-5; 9 bases are shared with TRBD2. J lost 6 bases, V lost 4 bases, and 6 bases had no gene match. CDR3 length equals 14 residues. Germline values: CDR1 MDHEN, CDR2 SYDVKM. In DNA, the CDR3 is TGTGCCAGCAGTTCCGTAGCGGGAGCCCAGACCCAGTACTTC. Protein product: CASSSVAGAQTQYF.

This clonotype has just one count. J is TRBJ1-4 and V is TRBV13; D not certain. In germline, CDR1 is PRHDT, CDR2 FYEKMQ (reference sequence). The CDR3 sequence is 14 residues long. Trimming shortened V by 6 bases and J by 4 bases, and 12 bases separated the two germline ends. The CDR3: CASRFGRNNEKLFF. DNA of the CDR3: TGTGCCAGCAGATTCGGGCGGAATAATGAAAAACTGTTTTTT.